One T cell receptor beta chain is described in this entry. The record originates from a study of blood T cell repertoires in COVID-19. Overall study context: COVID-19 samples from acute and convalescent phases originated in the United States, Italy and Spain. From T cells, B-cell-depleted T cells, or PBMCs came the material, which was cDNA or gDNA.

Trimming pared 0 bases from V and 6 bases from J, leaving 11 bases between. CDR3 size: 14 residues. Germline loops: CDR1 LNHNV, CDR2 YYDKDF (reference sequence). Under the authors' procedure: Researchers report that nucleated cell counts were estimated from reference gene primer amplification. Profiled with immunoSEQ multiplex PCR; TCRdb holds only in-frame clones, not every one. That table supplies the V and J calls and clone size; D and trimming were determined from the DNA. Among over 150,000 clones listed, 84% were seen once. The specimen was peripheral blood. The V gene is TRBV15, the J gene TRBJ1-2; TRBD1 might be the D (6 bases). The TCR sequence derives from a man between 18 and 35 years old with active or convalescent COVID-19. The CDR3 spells CATSRDYSGDGYTF. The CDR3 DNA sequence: TGTGCCACCAGCAGAGATTATTCAGGGGATGGCTACACCTTC.